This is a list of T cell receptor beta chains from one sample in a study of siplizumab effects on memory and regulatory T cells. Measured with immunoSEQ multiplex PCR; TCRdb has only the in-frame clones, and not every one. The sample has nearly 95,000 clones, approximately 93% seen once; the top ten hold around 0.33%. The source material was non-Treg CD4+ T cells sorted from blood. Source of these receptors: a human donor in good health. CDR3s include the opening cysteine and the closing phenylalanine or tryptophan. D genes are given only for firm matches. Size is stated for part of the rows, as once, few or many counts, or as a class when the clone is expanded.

CDR3 DNA: TGTGCCAGCTCACGACAGGGGGCTCTCGCTGGGCAGTACTTC
CDR3 protein: CASSRQGALAGQYF
clone size: .
J gene: TRBJ2-7
V gene: TRBV18
D gene: TRBD1

CDR3 DNA: TGCGCCAGCAGCTTGAAGGGAGCCAGCTCCTACGAGCAGTACTTC
CDR3 protein: CASSLKGASSYEQYF
clone size: .
J gene: TRBJ2-7
V gene: TRBV5-1
D gene: .

CDR3 DNA: TGTGCCAGCAGCTTGAGTGGGGAGGGCCTACTACGCATGCAGTACTTC
CDR3 protein: CASSLSGEGLLRMQYF
clone size: .
J gene: TRBJ2-7
V gene: TRBV11-2
D gene: TRBD2

CDR3 DNA: TGTGCCAGCAGCCCAAGGGGCCCCTACGAGCAGTACTTC
CDR3 protein: CASSPRGPYEQYF
clone size: .
J gene: TRBJ2-7
V gene: TRBV9
D gene: .

CDR3 DNA: TGTGCCAGCTCACCACAACCCATCTCGGTCAGGCCCAACTATGGCTACACCTTC
CDR3 protein: CASSPQPISVRPNYGYTF
clone size: .
J gene: TRBJ1-2
V gene: TRBV18
D gene: .

CDR3 DNA: TGTGCCAGTAGTGCCGCAGGGGGCGACTATGGCTACACCTTC
CDR3 protein: CASSAAGGDYGYTF
clone size: .
J gene: TRBJ1-2
V gene: TRBV19
D gene: TRBD1

CDR3 DNA: TGTGCCAGCAGCGCGGACTCCTATGGCTACACCTTC
CDR3 protein: CASSADSYGYTF
clone size: .
J gene: TRBJ1-2
V gene: TRBV9
D gene: .

CDR3 DNA: TGTGCCTGGAGTCGGGAGCCAAACACTGAAGCTTTCTTT
CDR3 protein: CAWSREPNTEAFF
clone size: once
J gene: TRBJ1-1
V gene: TRBV30
D gene: .

CDR3 DNA: TGTGCCAGCAGCTTTTGGCTTAAGGTTGGCGAGCAGTACTTC
CDR3 protein: CASSFWLKVGEQYF
clone size: once
J gene: TRBJ2-7
V gene: TRBV5-6
D gene: .

CDR3 DNA: TGTGCCAGCAGCTTGGGACTAGCGGAGACCCAGTACTTC
CDR3 protein: CASSLGLAETQYF
clone size: .
J gene: TRBJ2-5
V gene: TRBV7-3
D gene: TRBD2

CDR3 DNA: TGTGCCATCAGTGGCGCCGGGACTAGCACAGATACGCAGTATTTT
CDR3 protein: CAISGAGTSTDTQYF
clone size: once
J gene: TRBJ2-3
V gene: TRBV10-3
D gene: .

CDR3 DNA: TGTGCCATCAGTGACCCGGCCCGGACAGGGACGCAGTATTTT
CDR3 protein: CAISDPARTGTQYF
clone size: .
J gene: TRBJ2-3
V gene: TRBV10-3
D gene: TRBD1

CDR3 DNA: TGTGCCAGCAGATCAACAGGGCAGCAGTACTTC
CDR3 protein: CASRSTGQQYF
clone size: .
J gene: TRBJ2-7
V gene: TRBV6-5
D gene: .

CDR3 DNA: TGTGCCAGTAGTATTGGACGGGGAAATTCACCCCTCCACTTT
CDR3 protein: CASSIGRGNSPLHF
clone size: .
J gene: TRBJ1-6
V gene: TRBV19
D gene: .

CDR3 DNA: TGTGCCAGCAGTTCCTCCTTTTGGGGCGAGCAGTACTTC
CDR3 protein: CASSSSFWGEQYF
clone size: .
J gene: TRBJ2-7
V gene: TRBV6-5
D gene: .

CDR3 DNA: TGTGCCATCAGTGAGCGTCGGGCGGCTAGGGGTGGATACGAGCAGTACTTC
CDR3 protein: CAISERRAARGGYEQYF
clone size: .
J gene: TRBJ2-7
V gene: TRBV10-3
D gene: .

CDR3 DNA: TGCGCCAGCAGCTTGGAGGGACTAAGCTCCTACGAGCAGTACTTC
CDR3 protein: CASSLEGLSSYEQYF
clone size: .
J gene: TRBJ2-7
V gene: TRBV5-1
D gene: TRBD2

CDR3 DNA: TGTGCCTGGAGGAAAAGGCAGGACACTGAAGCTTTCTTT
CDR3 protein: CAWRKRQDTEAFF
clone size: .
J gene: TRBJ1-1
V gene: TRBV30
D gene: .

CDR3 DNA: TGTGCCAGCAGCGTAGAGCAGTACTTC
CDR3 protein: CASSVEQYF
clone size: .
J gene: TRBJ2-7
V gene: TRBV9
D gene: .

CDR3 DNA: TGTGCCAGCTCACCACCGGTCGCAGGTTACTCCTACAATGAGCAGTTCTTC
CDR3 protein: CASSPPVAGYSYNEQFF
clone size: .
J gene: TRBJ2-1
V gene: TRBV18
D gene: .

CDR3 DNA: TGCGCCAGCAGCCAAGCGCGGGATACCGGGGAGCTGTTTTTT
CDR3 protein: CASSQARDTGELFF
clone size: .
J gene: TRBJ2-2
V gene: TRBV4-3
D gene: .

CDR3 DNA: TGTGCCAGGGAACAAGAGACCCAGTACTTC
CDR3 protein: CAREQETQYF
clone size: .
J gene: TRBJ2-5
V gene: TRBV2
D gene: .

CDR3 DNA: TGTGCCAGTAGTATCCGCAGGGGGCGTCAAGATACGCAGTATTTT
CDR3 protein: CASSIRRGRQDTQYF
clone size: .
J gene: TRBJ2-3
V gene: TRBV19
D gene: TRBD1

CDR3 DNA: TGCGCCAGCAGTGAATCTCGGTTGGGAGCTTTCTTT
CDR3 protein: CASSESRLGAFF
clone size: .
J gene: TRBJ1-1
V gene: TRBV10-1
D gene: .

CDR3 DNA: TGTGCCAGCAGTGGGATTGGGGAGCCCCAGCATTTT
CDR3 protein: CASSGIGEPQHF
clone size: .
J gene: TRBJ1-5
V gene: TRBV6-5
D gene: .

CDR3 DNA: TGTGCCAGCAGTTACCCGGATAATAATGAAAAACTGTTTTTT
CDR3 protein: CASSYPDNNEKLFF
clone size: .
J gene: TRBJ1-4
V gene: TRBV6-6
D gene: .

CDR3 DNA: TGTGCCAGCAGCCAATCGACAGGAAATGGCTACACCTTC
CDR3 protein: CASSQSTGNGYTF
clone size: .
J gene: TRBJ1-2
V gene: TRBV7-3
D gene: .

CDR3 DNA: TGTGCCAGCAGCCCGACAGGGGGTGGCAATCAGCCCCAGCATTTT
CDR3 protein: CASSPTGGGNQPQHF
clone size: .
J gene: TRBJ1-5
V gene: TRBV7-9
D gene: TRBD1

CDR3 DNA: TGCAGCACAAAACAGAACCAAGAGACCCAGTACTTC
CDR3 protein: CSTKQNQETQYF
clone size: .
J gene: TRBJ2-5
V gene: TRBV29-1
D gene: .

CDR3 DNA: TGTGCCAGCAGTGATTTCCAGGGGCCGACCTACGAGCAGTACTTC
CDR3 protein: CASSDFQGPTYEQYF
clone size: .
J gene: TRBJ2-7
V gene: TRBV6-1
D gene: .

CDR3 DNA: TGCAGCGCCTATCCTCCTGGGGCCAACGTCCTGACTTTC
CDR3 protein: CSAYPPGANVLTF
clone size: .
J gene: TRBJ2-6
V gene: TRBV29-1
D gene: .

CDR3 DNA: TGTGCCAGCGGGACAGGGGTGATAACCGGGGAGCTGTTTTTT
CDR3 protein: CASGTGVITGELFF
clone size: once
J gene: TRBJ2-2
V gene: TRBV6-5
D gene: TRBD1

CDR3 DNA: TGTGCCAGCAGCTTAAACAGGGGTGGGCATGAAAAACTGTTTTTT
CDR3 protein: CASSLNRGGHEKLFF
clone size: .
J gene: TRBJ1-4
V gene: TRBV7-2
D gene: TRBD1

CDR3 DNA: TGCGCCAGCAGCCCGGACGGATATCAGCCCCAGCATTTT
CDR3 protein: CASSPDGYQPQHF
clone size: .
J gene: TRBJ1-5
V gene: TRBV5-1
D gene: .

CDR3 DNA: TGCGCCAGCAGCTTGGTCCCGAGCAGCGGGGTTTACTACGAGCAGTACTTC
CDR3 protein: CASSLVPSSGVYYEQYF
clone size: .
J gene: TRBJ2-7
V gene: TRBV5-1
D gene: TRBD2

CDR3 DNA: TGTGCTACGGGCCCCCAGGGGAATTTCGGAAACACCATATATTTT
CDR3 protein: CATGPQGNFGNTIYF
clone size: .
J gene: TRBJ1-3
V gene: TRBV6-1
D gene: .

CDR3 DNA: TGCGCCGGACACAAGAACACCGGGGAGCTGTTTTTT
CDR3 protein: CAGHKNTGELFF
clone size: .
J gene: TRBJ2-2
V gene: TRBV23-1
D gene: .

CDR3 DNA: TGTGCCAGCAGTGGCGGAGGGCAGAACCGAAAACTGTTTTTT
CDR3 protein: CASSGGGQNRKLFF
clone size: .
J gene: TRBJ1-4
V gene: TRBV6-5
D gene: .

CDR3 DNA: TGTGCCAGCAGTCCCCTCGACAGGGGGGGCACAGATACGCAGTATTTT
CDR3 protein: CASSPLDRGGTDTQYF
clone size: .
J gene: TRBJ2-3
V gene: TRBV27
D gene: TRBD1

CDR3 DNA: TGTGCCAGCAGCCTGGTAGGGACTAGCGGGAATCGAGCGGGGGAGCAGTACTTC
CDR3 protein: CASSLVGTSGNRAGEQYF
clone size: .
J gene: TRBJ2-7
V gene: TRBV7-9
D gene: TRBD2

CDR3 DNA: TGTGCCAGCAGTGATGGGGGACACGGAAACACCATATATTTT
CDR3 protein: CASSDGGHGNTIYF
clone size: .
J gene: TRBJ1-3
V gene: TRBV6-1
D gene: .

CDR3 DNA: TGCAGCGTTGATGGGGACCGGACAGGGGTTTCCTACAATGAGCAGTTCTTC
CDR3 protein: CSVDGDRTGVSYNEQFF
clone size: .
J gene: TRBJ2-1
V gene: TRBV29-1
D gene: TRBD1

CDR3 DNA: TGTGCCAGCAGCTTGACCGGGACTTTACCCACAGATACGCAGTATTTT
CDR3 protein: CASSLTGTLPTDTQYF
clone size: .
J gene: TRBJ2-3
V gene: TRBV7-2
D gene: .

CDR3 DNA: TGTGCCTGGAGTGTATTGGGGGCCGGCGAGCAGTTCTTC
CDR3 protein: CAWSVLGAGEQFF
clone size: .
J gene: TRBJ2-1
V gene: TRBV30
D gene: .

CDR3 DNA: TGTGCCAGCAGCGCTAGTGGGACAACTAATGAAAAACTGTTTTTT
CDR3 protein: CASSASGTTNEKLFF
clone size: .
J gene: TRBJ1-4
V gene: TRBV9
D gene: .

CDR3 DNA: TGCAGCGCCGGCGCGGGGGCGGACACCGGGGAGCTGTTTTTT
CDR3 protein: CSAGAGADTGELFF
clone size: .
J gene: TRBJ2-2
V gene: TRBV29-1
D gene: .

CDR3 DNA: TGTGCCAGCAGCAAAGAGGGGTCGGACAGGGTGAACACTGAAGCTTTCTTT
CDR3 protein: CASSKEGSDRVNTEAFF
clone size: .
J gene: TRBJ1-1
V gene: TRBV21-1
D gene: .

CDR3 DNA: TGTGCCAGCAGTGATACATGGAACACTGAAGCTTTCTTT
CDR3 protein: CASSDTWNTEAFF
clone size: once
J gene: TRBJ1-1
V gene: TRBV9
D gene: .

CDR3 DNA: TGTGCCAGCAGCCTAAGTCGGGGTTTGAACACTGAAGCTTTCTTT
CDR3 protein: CASSLSRGLNTEAFF
clone size: .
J gene: TRBJ1-1
V gene: TRBV9
D gene: .

CDR3 DNA: TGTGCCAGTAGTATTCTCGGCAGACAAGAGACCCAGTACTTC
CDR3 protein: CASSILGRQETQYF
clone size: .
J gene: TRBJ2-5
V gene: TRBV19
D gene: .

CDR3 DNA: TGTGCCAGCAGCTTAGAAGGACTAGCGGGGAACACCGGGGAGCTGTTTTTT
CDR3 protein: CASSLEGLAGNTGELFF
clone size: .
J gene: TRBJ2-2
V gene: TRBV11-2
D gene: TRBD2

CDR3 DNA: TGTGCCAGCAGCAATGGGGCGGGGGGTATATACGAGCAGTACTTC
CDR3 protein: CASSNGAGGIYEQYF
clone size: .
J gene: TRBJ2-7
V gene: TRBV7-2
D gene: TRBD2

CDR3 DNA: TGTGCCTGGAGTGCTCGAGGGACAGGGGGCTTCCAGCCCCAGCATTTT
CDR3 protein: CAWSARGTGGFQPQHF
clone size: .
J gene: TRBJ1-5
V gene: TRBV30
D gene: TRBD1

CDR3 DNA: TGTGCCAGCAGTACAGGGCCCTGGGAGCAGTACTTC
CDR3 protein: CASSTGPWEQYF
clone size: .
J gene: TRBJ2-7
V gene: TRBV7-9
D gene: .